The T cell receptor beta chain described here comes from a study of cytomegalovirus exposure and HLA in healthy donors. The CDR3 sequence is 15 residues long. Germline values: CDR1 SGHRS, CDR2 YFSETQ. Trimming cost V 2 bases and J 2 bases; bases outside gene matches: 4. The PCR used 60 Vbeta and 13 Jbeta primers. This table comes from immunoSEQ multiplex PCR, and its TCRdb copy is limited to in-frame clones, with some not included. The sample lists 160,000 or so clones, around 77% occurring once. The TCR sequence derives from a man between 60 and 75 years old in good health and CMV-seronegative. This chain joins TRBV5-1 and TRBJ2-3; 8 nucleotides agree with TRBD2. The sequencing input was PBMCs. In nucleotides, the CDR3 is TGCGCCAGCAGCTTCGGGGGGGGGTACACAGATACGCAGTATTTT. Translated: CASSFGGGYTDTQYF. Full variable domain (outside the CDR3, taken from reference TRBV5-1 and TRBJ2-3): KAGVTQTPRYLIKTRGQQVTLSCSPISGHRSVSWYQQTPGQGLQFLFEYFSETQRNKGNFPGRFSGRQFSNSRSEMNVSTLELGDSALYLCASSFGGGYTDTQYFGPGTRLTVL.